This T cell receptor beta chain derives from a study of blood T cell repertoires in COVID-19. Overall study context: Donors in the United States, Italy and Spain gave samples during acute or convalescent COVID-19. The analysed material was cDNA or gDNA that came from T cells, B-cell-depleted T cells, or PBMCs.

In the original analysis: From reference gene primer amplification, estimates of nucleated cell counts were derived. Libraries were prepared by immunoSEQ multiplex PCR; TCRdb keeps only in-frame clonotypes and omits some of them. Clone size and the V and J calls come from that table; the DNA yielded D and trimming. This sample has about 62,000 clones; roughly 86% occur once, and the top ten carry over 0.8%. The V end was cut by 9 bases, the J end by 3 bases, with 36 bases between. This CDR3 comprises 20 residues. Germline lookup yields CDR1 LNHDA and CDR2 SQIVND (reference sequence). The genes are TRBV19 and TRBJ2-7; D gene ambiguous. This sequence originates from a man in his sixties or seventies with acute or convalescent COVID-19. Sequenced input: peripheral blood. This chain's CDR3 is CASAPLSAAYDNPIYYEQYF. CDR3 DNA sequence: TGTGCCAGCGCCCCTCTCTCGGCGGCTTACGATAATCCGATCTACTACGAGCAGTACTTC.